This section outlines one T cell receptor beta chain sequence together with its context. Its specificity is unknown. The V and J ends lost 5 bases and 7 bases, in that order; junction bases with no gene match: 8. Germline values: CDR1 SEHNR, CDR2 FQNEAQ (reference sequence). The CDR3 has 17 amino acids. This entry is derived from a study of cytomegalovirus exposure and HLA in healthy donors. Primers: 60 Vbeta forward and 13 Jbeta reverse. Libraries were prepared by immunoSEQ multiplex PCR; TCRdb keeps only in-frame clonotypes and omits some of them. Among some 180,000 clones listed, less than 80% were seen once. Overall study findings and caveats: It was confirmed in vitro that a few of the CMV-associated chains were specific for CMV antigens. Roughly uniform sequencing depth across donors was assumed, possibly incorrectly. Most TCRs appeared rarely, but some public TCRs recurred in many donors. A later analysis linked a missense variant in DCLRE1C to the trimming of TCR beta V and J genes.

The chain combines TRBV7-9 with TRBJ2-1, with TRBD2 matching over 16 bases. The clonotype originates from a man between 18 and 29 years old in good health and CMV-seronegative. Sequenced sample: PBMCs. The CDR3 nucleotides read TGTGCCAGCAGCATACTAGGGACTAGCGGGAGGGCTAATGAGCAGTTCTTC. It translates to CASSILGTSGRANEQFF.